Given below is one T cell receptor beta chain in context. Data came from immunoSEQ multiplex PCR; TCRdb stores just in-frame clones and leaves some out. The sample records about 660,000 clones, roughly 90% being singletons. This record comes from a study of shared T cell receptors in the human thymus. V lost 0 bases to trimming and J lost 13 bases, with 16 bases between them. Looked up from germline, CDR1 is SGHDT and CDR2 is YYEEEE. The CDR3 length is 13 residues. This sample also belongs to another study, concerning human thymus T cells.

V gene TRBV5-6 combines with J gene TRBJ1-1; the D is unclear. The material sequenced was thymocytes. The sequence was obtained from a boy under two years old with a congenital heart defect. The CDR3 DNA reads TGTGCCAGCAGCTTGGGTGGCCCCGCTGCGGGTTTCTTT. Translating gives CASSLGGPAAGFF.